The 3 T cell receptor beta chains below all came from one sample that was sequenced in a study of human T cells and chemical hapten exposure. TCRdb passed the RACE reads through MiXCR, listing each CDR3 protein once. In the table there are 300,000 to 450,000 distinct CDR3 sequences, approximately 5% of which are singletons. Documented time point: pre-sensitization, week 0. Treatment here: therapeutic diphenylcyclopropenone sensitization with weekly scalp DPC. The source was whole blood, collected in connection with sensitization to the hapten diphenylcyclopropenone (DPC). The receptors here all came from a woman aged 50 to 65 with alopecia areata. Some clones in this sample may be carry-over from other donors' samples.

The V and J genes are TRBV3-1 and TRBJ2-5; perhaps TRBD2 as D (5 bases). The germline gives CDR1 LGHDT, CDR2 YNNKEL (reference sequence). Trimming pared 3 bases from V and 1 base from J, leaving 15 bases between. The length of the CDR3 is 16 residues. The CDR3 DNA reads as TGTGCCAGCAGCCACGCCCTTGACTATCCCCAAGAGACCCAGTACTTC. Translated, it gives CASSHALDYPQETQYF.

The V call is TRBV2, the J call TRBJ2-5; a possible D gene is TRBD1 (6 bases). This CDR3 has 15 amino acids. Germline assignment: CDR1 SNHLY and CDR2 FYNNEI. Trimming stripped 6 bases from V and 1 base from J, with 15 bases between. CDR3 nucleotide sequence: TGTGCCAGCAGCGCCGACAGGTCCACCCAAGAGACCCAGTACTTC. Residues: CASSADRSTQETQYF.

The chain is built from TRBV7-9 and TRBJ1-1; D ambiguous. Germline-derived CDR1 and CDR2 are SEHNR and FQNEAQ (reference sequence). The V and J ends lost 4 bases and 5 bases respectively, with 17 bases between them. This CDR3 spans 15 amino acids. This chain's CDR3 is CASSWGRDLRTEAFF. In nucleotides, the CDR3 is TGTGCCAGCAGCTGGGGAAGGGATCTCAGGACTGAAGCTTTCTTT.